Presented here are 7 T cell receptor beta chains from one specimen sequenced in a study of PD-1 blockade in mismatch repair-deficient tumors. Sequenced by immunoSEQ multiplex PCR; TCRdb stores in-frame clones only, minus some. The sample consists of fewer than 60,000 clones, around three quarters of them appearing once. Specimen: PBMCs, collected before pembrolizumab treatment. The source of these receptors is an adult with mismatch repair-deficient cancer.

The J gene is TRBJ2-7, the V gene TRBV18; 8 nucleotides agree with TRBD1. The CDR3 consists of 13 residues. The germline V gene encodes CDR1 KGHSH and CDR2 LQKENI. Losses at the gene ends were 6 bases for V and 6 bases for J; bases not matched to a gene: 7. The CDR3 is CASSRQGLPEQYF. CDR3 coding DNA: TGTGCCAGCTCCCGACAGGGGCTCCCCGAGCAGTACTTC.

The chain uses TRBV11-2 and TRBJ1-2, with 7 bases matching TRBD1. The V segment lost 7 bases and the J segment 1 base; nucleotides outside the gene matches: 9. The CDR3 is 15 residues long. CDR1 is SGHAT and CDR2 is FQNNGV in the germline V gene. Written as DNA, the CDR3 is TGTGCCAGCACCGGGGAGGACAGGATTAACTATGGCTACACCTTC. It translates to CASTGEDRINYGYTF. Using reference TRBV11-2 and TRBJ1-2 for the parts outside the CDR3, the full variable domain is EAGVAQSPRYKIIEKRQSVAFWCNPISGHATLYWYQQILGQGPKLLIQFQNNGVVDDSQLPKDRFSAERLKGVDSTLKIQPAKLEDSAVYLCASTGEDRINYGYTFGSGTRLTVV.

The CDR3 region has the DNA TGTGCCAGTAATAGGCAATTGGACACTGAAGCTTTCTTT. Residues: CASNRQLDTEAFF. The rearrangement uses TRBV19 and TRBJ1-1; no reliable D call. Trimming took 7 bases from V and 3 from J, leaving 12 bases between them. The CDR3 contains 13 residues. Germline V gives CDR1 LNHDA, CDR2 SQIVND (reference sequence).

This chain uses TRBV7-3 with TRBJ1-4; D remains ambiguous. This CDR3 contains 14 residues. The germline V gene has CDR1 SGHTA and CDR2 FQGTGA. The V end was cut by 2 bases, the J end by 8 bases, with 12 bases between. DNA for the CDR3: TGTGCCAGCAGCTTAGGGAAGCTCGGCGAAAAACTGTTTTTT. Translated: CASSLGKLGEKLFF.

The chain recombines TRBV2 with TRBJ1-1, with a tentative D call TRBD1 (6 bases). V lost 11 bases, J lost 4 bases, and 17 bases lay in between. This CDR3 region has 13 residues. CDR1 is SNHLY, CDR2 FYNNEI, per germline. The CDR3 nucleotides are TGTGCCGGCTCGGGGGGCTTGGGCACTGAAGCTTTCTTT. Translated: CAGSGGLGTEAFF.

The chain joins TRBV7-9 to TRBJ2-6; 13 bases align to TRBD2. CDR3 size: 19 residues. V lost 1 base to trimming and J lost 4 bases; unmatched junction nucleotides: 7. Germline V gene data show CDR1 as SEHNR and CDR2 as FQNEAQ (reference sequence). CDR3 sequence: CASSLDWGLAGPGANVLTF. The DNA of the CDR3 is TGTGCCAGCAGCTTAGATTGGGGACTAGCGGGACCCGGGGCCAACGTCCTGACTTTC.

V is TRBV6-5 and J is TRBJ1-3; TRBD1 is a possible D gene (5 bases). The V end was cut by 2 bases, the J end by 0 bases, with 8 bases between. Per germline, CDR1 MNHEY and CDR2 SVGAGI. This CDR3 has 15 residues. This chain's CDR3 is CASSYRQFSGNTIYF. Written as DNA, the CDR3 is TGTGCCAGCAGTTACAGACAGTTCTCTGGAAACACCATATATTTT.